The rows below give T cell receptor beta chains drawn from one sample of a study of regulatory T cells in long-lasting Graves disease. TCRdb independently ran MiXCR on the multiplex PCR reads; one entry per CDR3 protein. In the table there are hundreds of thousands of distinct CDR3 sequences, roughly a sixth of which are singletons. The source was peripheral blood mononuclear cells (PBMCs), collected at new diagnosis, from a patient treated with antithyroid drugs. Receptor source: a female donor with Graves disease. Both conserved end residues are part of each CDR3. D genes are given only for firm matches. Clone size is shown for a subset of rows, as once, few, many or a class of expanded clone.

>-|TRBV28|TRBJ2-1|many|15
TGTGCCAGCAGTTTTGTTTGGGGCGTGGGTAATGAGCAGTTCTTC
CASSFVWGVGNEQFF
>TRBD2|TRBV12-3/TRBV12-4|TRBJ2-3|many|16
TGTGCCAGCAGTTTATTCGCGGGAGGTGGCACAGATACGCAGTATTTT
CASSLFAGGGTDTQYF
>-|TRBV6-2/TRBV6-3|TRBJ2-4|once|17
TGTGCCAGCAGAATGGGCGCGTGGGGTACGGCCAAAAACATTCAGTACTTC
CASRMGAWGTAKNIQYF
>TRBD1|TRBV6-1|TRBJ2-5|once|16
TGTGCCAGCAGAGACCATGACAGGGCACTAGAAGAGACCCAGTACTTC
CASRDHDRALEETQYF
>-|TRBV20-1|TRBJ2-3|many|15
TGCAGTGCTAGAGAGTATAGCGGCTACACAGATACGCAGTATTTT
CSAREYSGYTDTQYF
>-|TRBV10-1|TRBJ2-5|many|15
TGCGCCAGCAGTGAGACTCCCGGGCCCCAAGAGACCCAGTACTTC
CASSETPGPQETQYF
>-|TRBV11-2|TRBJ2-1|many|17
TGTGCCAGCAGCCCGCCTATCCGGGGGAGCTCCTACAATGAGCAGTTCTTC
CASSPPIRGSSYNEQFF
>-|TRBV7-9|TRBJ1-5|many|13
TGTGCCAGCAGCTTAATCTCCGGTGAAGCCCAGCATTTT
CASSLISGEAQHF
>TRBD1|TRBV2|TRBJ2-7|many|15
TGTGCCAGCAGGACGGCCGGGACAGGAGATTATGAGCAGTACTTC
CASRTAGTGDYEQYF
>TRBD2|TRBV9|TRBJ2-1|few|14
TGTGCCAGCAGCGTAAGAGCGGGAGCCCATGAGCAGTTCTTC
CASSVRAGAHEQFF
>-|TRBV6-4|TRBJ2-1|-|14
TGTGCCAGCAAAACCTACGTCCACTACAATGAGCAGTTCTTC
CASKTYVHYNEQFF
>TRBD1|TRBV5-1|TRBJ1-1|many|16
TGCGCCAGCAGCTATACGACAGGGGGTACATCCGCTGAAGCTTTCTTT
CASSYTTGGTSAEAFF
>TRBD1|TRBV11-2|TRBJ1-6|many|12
TGTGCCAGCAGCTTCGGACAGGGGGGCCCTGACTTT
CASSFGQGGPDF
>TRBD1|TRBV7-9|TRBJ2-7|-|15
TGTGCCAGCAGCTTTTGGACAGGGGGCTTCCACGAGCAGTACTTC
CASSFWTGGFHEQYF
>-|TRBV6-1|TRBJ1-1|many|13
TGTGCCAGCAGTCCCCCCCCGAACACTGAAGCTTTCTTT
CASSPPPNTEAFF
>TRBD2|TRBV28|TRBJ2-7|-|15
TGTGCCAGCAGTTACGCTCTAGCGGACTACTACGAGCAGTACTTC
CASSYALADYYEQYF
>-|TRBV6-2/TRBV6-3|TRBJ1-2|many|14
TGTGCCAGCAGGACCCTCGGGAGACTCTATGGCTACACCTTC
CASRTLGRLYGYTF
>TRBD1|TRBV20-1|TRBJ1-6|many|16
TGCAGTGCTAGCGAACAGGGGAGCTCCTATAATTCACCCCTCCACTTT
CSASEQGSSYNSPLHF
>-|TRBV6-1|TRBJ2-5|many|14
TGTGCCAGCAGCCAAAGGGGAGGACAAGAGACCCAGTACTTC
CASSQRGGQETQYF
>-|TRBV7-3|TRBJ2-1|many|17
TGTGCCAGCAGCCCAACCGTGGGGGTGGACTCCTACAATGAGCAGTTCTTC
CASSPTVGVDSYNEQFF
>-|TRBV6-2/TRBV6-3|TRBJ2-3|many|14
TGTGCCAGCACATTCCTCGGCTCATTCGATACGCAGTATTTT
CASTFLGSFDTQYF
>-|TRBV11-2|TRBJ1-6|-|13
TGTGCCAACAGCTTGGGGGGGGGCTCACCCCTCCACTTT
CANSLGGGSPLHF
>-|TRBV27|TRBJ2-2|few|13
TGTGCCAGCAGTCCCAGAGGGGTCGAGGAGCTGTTTTTT
CASSPRGVEELFF
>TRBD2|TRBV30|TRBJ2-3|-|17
TGTGCCTGGAGTCCTACGCGGACTAGCGGGAGGTCAGATACGCAGTATTTT
CAWSPTRTSGRSDTQYF
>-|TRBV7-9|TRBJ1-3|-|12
TGTGCCAGCAGCGCCAGGACAGATGGGGGTGATTTT
CASSARTDGGDF
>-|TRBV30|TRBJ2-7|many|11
TGTGCCTGGAGCCGCTATGGAGAGCAGTACTTC
CAWSRYGEQYF
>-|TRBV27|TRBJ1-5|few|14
TGTGCCAGCAGTTTCGGACAGAGCAATCAGCCCCAGCGTTTT
CASSFGQSNQPQRF
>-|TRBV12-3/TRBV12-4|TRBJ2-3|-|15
TGTGCCAGCAGTGCCCGGGCGGGGGCCTGGGATACGCAGTATTTT
CASSARAGAWDTQYF
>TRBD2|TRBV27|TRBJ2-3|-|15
TGTGCCAGCAGACTAGCGGGGGGCCGCACAGATACGCAGTATTTT
CASRLAGGRTDTQYF
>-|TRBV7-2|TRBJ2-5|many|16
TGTGCCAGCAGCTTAGGGGCCGCCAGGGGCCAAGAGACCCAGTACTTC
CASSLGAARGQETQYF
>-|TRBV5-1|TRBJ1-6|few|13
TGCGCCAGCAGCCAATCAGGGGTTTCACCCCTCCACTTT
CASSQSGVSPLHF
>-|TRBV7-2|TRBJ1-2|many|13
TGTGCCAGCAGCTTAGCGGACCTTTATGGCTACACCTTC
CASSLADLYGYTF
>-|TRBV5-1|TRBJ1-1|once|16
TGCGCCAGCAGCCCCATCGGAGGCGGACTTAACACTGAAGCTTTCTTT
CASSPIGGGLNTEAFF
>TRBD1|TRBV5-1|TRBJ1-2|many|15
TGCGCCAGCAGCTCCCCGGGACAGGGGTCTGCTGGCTACACCTTC
CASSSPGQGSAGYTF
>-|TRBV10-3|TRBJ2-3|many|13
TGTGCCACCGGGGCGGGGAGTTCAGATACGCAGTATTTT
CATGAGSSDTQYF
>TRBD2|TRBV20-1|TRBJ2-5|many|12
TGCAGTGCCATCGGGGGGCAAGAGACCCAGTACTTC
CSAIGGQETQYF
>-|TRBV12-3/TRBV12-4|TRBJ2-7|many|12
TGTGCCAGCAGTTTTATGGGCTACGAGCAGTACTTC
CASSFMGYEQYF
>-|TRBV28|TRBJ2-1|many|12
TGTGCCAGCAGCGTCAACGGGGGTGAGCAGTTCTTC
CASSVNGGEQFF
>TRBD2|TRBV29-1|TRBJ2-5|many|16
TGCAGCGTTGGGCGCCCCCCTAGCGGGGGGTTGAAGACCCAGTACTTC
CSVGRPPSGGLKTQYF
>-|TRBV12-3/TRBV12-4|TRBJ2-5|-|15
TGTGCCAGCAGTTCCGGACAGCCTCTAGGGGAGACCCAGTACTTC
CASSSGQPLGETQYF
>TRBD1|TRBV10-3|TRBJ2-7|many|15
TGTGCCTCCTTGGGTCGGGGGACAGGAGCCTACGAGCAGTACTTC
CASLGRGTGAYEQYF
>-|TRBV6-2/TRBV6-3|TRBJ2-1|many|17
TGTGCCAGCAGTTACTCGTTGGGGGTAGGGCAGTACAATGAGCAGTTCTTC
CASSYSLGVGQYNEQFF
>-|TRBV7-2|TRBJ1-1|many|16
TGTGCCAGCAGCTTACCTCTGGGGCAGAGGGAGACTGAAGCTTTCTTT
CASSLPLGQRETEAFF
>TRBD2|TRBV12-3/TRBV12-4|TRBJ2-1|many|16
TGTGCCAGCAGTTTCCCACTAGCGGGAAGAGTGAGTGAGCAGTTCTTC
CASSFPLAGRVSEQFF
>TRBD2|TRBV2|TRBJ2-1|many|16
TGTGCCAGCAGTGATGGTGGACTAGCGGTCTACAATGAGCAGTTCTTC
CASSDGGLAVYNEQFF
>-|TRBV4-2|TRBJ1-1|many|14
TGTGCCAGCAGCCAGGGCACAGGGTGGACTGAAGCTTTCTTT
CASSQGTGWTEAFF
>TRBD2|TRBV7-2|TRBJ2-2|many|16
TGTGCCAGCAGCCATGCACTAGCGGTGAACACCGGGGAGCTGTTTTTT
CASSHALAVNTGELFF
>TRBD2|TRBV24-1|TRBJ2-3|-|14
TGTGCCACCAGACCTAGCGGCTCGACAGATACGCAGTATTTT
CATRPSGSTDTQYF
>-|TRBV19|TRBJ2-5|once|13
TGTGCCAGTAAGAAGCAAAACCAAGAGACCCAGTACTTC
CASKKQNQETQYF
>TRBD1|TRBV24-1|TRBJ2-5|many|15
TGTGCCACCAGTGACAGAGGCAGGGGGCGGGAGACCCAGTACTTC
CATSDRGRGRETQYF
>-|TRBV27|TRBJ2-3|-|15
TGTGCCAGCAGCACCGACGGTACCCGCACAGATACGCAGTATTTT
CASSTDGTRTDTQYF
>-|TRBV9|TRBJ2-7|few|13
TGTGCCAGCAGCCCTGGGGGGACCCACGAGCAGTACTTC
CASSPGGTHEQYF
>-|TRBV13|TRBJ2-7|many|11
TGTGCCAGCAGCTTAGGCTCCGAGCAGTACTTC
CASSLGSEQYF
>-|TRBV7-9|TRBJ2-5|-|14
TGTGCCAGCAGCTTCTCGATACTACAAGAGACCCAGTACTTC
CASSFSILQETQYF
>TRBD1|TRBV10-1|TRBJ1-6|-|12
TGCGCCAGCAGTGATTACAGGGGACCCCTCCACTTT
CASSDYRGPLHF
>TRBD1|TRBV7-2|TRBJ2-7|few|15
TGTGCCAGCAGCTTAGATTGGGGACAGCCGTACGAGCAGTACTTC
CASSLDWGQPYEQYF
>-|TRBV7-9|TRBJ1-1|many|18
TGTGCCAGCAGAGACCCAGAAAGGGCGTCAACCCAGGGCCCTGAAGCTTTCTTT
CASRDPERASTQGPEAFF
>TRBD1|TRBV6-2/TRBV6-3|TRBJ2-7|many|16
TGTGCCAGCAATCCGGGACAGCTTTCTGAGTTCTACGAGCAGTACTTC
CASNPGQLSEFYEQYF
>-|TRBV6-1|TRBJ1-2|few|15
TGTGCCAGCAGTCAGAGGCCTGAGAGGGGCTATGGCTACACCTTC
CASSQRPERGYGYTF